A selection of T cell receptor beta chains follows, all from one sample in a study of cytomegalovirus exposure and HLA in healthy donors. TCRdb keeps only in-frame clones here, not all; method: immunoSEQ multiplex PCR. This table has 150,000 to 200,000 clones, 95% to 96% appearing once. Sequenced sample: PBMCs. All receptors derive from a woman under 30 in good health and CMV-seronegative. CDR3s include the opening cysteine and the closing phenylalanine or tryptophan. A D gene is named only where the DNA matches it firmly. Clone size, where shown, is once, few, many, or a class for clones that have expanded.

CDR3aa: CASSSRQGGNTEAFF; CDR3nt: TGTGCCAGCAGCTCCCGACAGGGTGGGAACACTGAAGCTTTCTTT; d_gene: TRBD1; abundance: -; j_gene: TRBJ1-1; v_gene: TRBV7-2
CDR3aa: CASRQGQNYDYTF; CDR3nt: TGTGCCAGCAGGCAGGGACAGAACTATGACTACACCTTC; d_gene: TRBD1; abundance: -; j_gene: TRBJ1-2; v_gene: TRBV6-5
CDR3aa: CASSQGTGLNYGYTF; CDR3nt: TGTGCCAGCAGCCAAGGGACAGGACTTAACTATGGCTACACCTTC; d_gene: TRBD1; abundance: -; j_gene: TRBJ1-2; v_gene: TRBV4-2
CDR3aa: CASKEGQGISYEQYF; CDR3nt: TGTGCCAGCAAAGAGGGACAGGGGATCTCCTACGAGCAGTACTTC; d_gene: TRBD1; abundance: -; j_gene: TRBJ2-7; v_gene: TRBV6-5
CDR3aa: CASSQESSGTGSNSPLHF; CDR3nt: TGCGCCAGCAGCCAAGAGAGCTCCGGGACAGGGTCCAATTCACCCCTCCACTTT; d_gene: TRBD1; abundance: -; j_gene: TRBJ1-6; v_gene: TRBV4-1
CDR3aa: CATGTGGLNTEAFF; CDR3nt: TGTGCCACCGGGACAGGGGGCTTGAACACTGAAGCTTTCTTT; d_gene: TRBD1; abundance: -; j_gene: TRBJ1-1; v_gene: TRBV7-3
CDR3aa: CASSYLDRANNSPLHF; CDR3nt: TGTGCCAGCAGTTACTTGGACAGGGCGAATAATTCACCCCTCCACTTT; d_gene: TRBD1; abundance: once; j_gene: TRBJ1-6; v_gene: TRBV6-5
CDR3aa: CASSVGGSKTEAFF; CDR3nt: TGTGCCAGCAGTGTAGGAGGGTCCAAGACTGAAGCTTTCTTT; d_gene: -; abundance: -; j_gene: TRBJ1-1; v_gene: TRBV2
CDR3aa: CASSLGTRAVGEKLFF; CDR3nt: TGTGCCAGCAGCTTAGGTACCAGGGCGGTTGGTGAAAAACTGTTTTTT; d_gene: -; abundance: -; j_gene: TRBJ1-4; v_gene: TRBV11-2
CDR3aa: CASSPIEGGANEQFF; CDR3nt: TGTGCCAGCAGCCCGATTGAAGGGGGGGCCAATGAGCAGTTCTTC; d_gene: -; abundance: -; j_gene: TRBJ2-1; v_gene: TRBV5-5
CDR3aa: CASSETGDYGYTF; CDR3nt: TGTGCCAGCAGCGAGACAGGGGACTATGGCTACACCTTC; d_gene: TRBD1; abundance: -; j_gene: TRBJ1-2; v_gene: TRBV7-3
CDR3aa: CASSLTSGKYNEQFF; CDR3nt: TGTGCCAGCAGCTTAACTAGCGGAAAATACAATGAGCAGTTCTTC; d_gene: TRBD2; abundance: -; j_gene: TRBJ2-1; v_gene: TRBV7-2
CDR3aa: CASSSGVGAETQYF; CDR3nt: TGTGCCAGCAGCTCCGGGGTGGGCGCGGAGACCCAGTACTTC; d_gene: -; abundance: -; j_gene: TRBJ2-5; v_gene: TRBV5-4
CDR3aa: CASSPGGGEYQETQYF; CDR3nt: TGTGCCAGCAGCCCCGGAGGGGGGGAGTACCAAGAGACCCAGTACTTC; d_gene: -; abundance: -; j_gene: TRBJ2-5; v_gene: TRBV9
CDR3aa: CASSLTGGNEKLFF; CDR3nt: TGTGCCAGCAGTTTGACAGGGGGTAATGAAAAACTGTTTTTT; d_gene: TRBD1; abundance: -; j_gene: TRBJ1-4; v_gene: TRBV6-1
CDR3aa: CASSRETGADTQYF; CDR3nt: TGTGCCAGCTCACGCGAGACAGGGGCAGATACGCAGTATTTT; d_gene: TRBD1; abundance: -; j_gene: TRBJ2-3; v_gene: TRBV18
CDR3aa: CASSQDPGTLGRYTF; CDR3nt: TGCGCCAGCAGCCAAGATCCCGGGACTCTAGGACGCTACACCTTC; d_gene: -; abundance: -; j_gene: TRBJ1-2; v_gene: TRBV4-1
CDR3aa: CASSLVAGGPGRYQETQYF; CDR3nt: TGTGCCAGCAGCTTAGTAGCGGGGGGGCCGGGGAGGTACCAAGAGACCCAGTACTTC; d_gene: TRBD2; abundance: -; j_gene: TRBJ2-5; v_gene: TRBV7-6
CDR3aa: CASSLSGGVREPQHF; CDR3nt: TGTGCCAGCAGCTTATCTGGGGGGGTTAGAGAGCCCCAGCATTTT; d_gene: -; abundance: -; j_gene: TRBJ1-5; v_gene: TRBV7-8
CDR3aa: CAISEVPLNYGYTF; CDR3nt: TGTGCCATCAGTGAGGTACCACTTAACTATGGCTACACCTTC; d_gene: -; abundance: -; j_gene: TRBJ1-2; v_gene: TRBV10-3